The subject of this entry is one T cell receptor beta chain. The data were obtained in a study of blood T cell repertoires in COVID-19. Study-wide background: From the United States, Italy and Spain came samples of acute and convalescent COVID-19. Nucleic acid was either cDNA or gDNA, and it came from T cells, B-cell-depleted T cells, or PBMCs.

In the authors' workflow: Counts of nucleated cells, estimated from reference gene primer amplification, were obtained. Measured with immunoSEQ multiplex PCR; TCRdb has only the in-frame clones, and not every one. V and J calls and clone size are copied from that table; D and trimming were computed from the DNA. The profile covers 250,000 to 300,000 clones, with approximately 85% appearing a single time and 4% to 6% taken by the ten largest. V was clipped by 3 bases and J by 5 bases; unmatched bases: 9. This CDR3 is built from 15 residues. CDR1 SQVTM and CDR2 ANQGSEA come from the germline V gene. V is TRBV29-1 and J is TRBJ2-7; 11 nucleotides align to TRBD2. This TCR was recovered from a man between 50 and 59 years old with active or convalescent COVID-19. The source material was peripheral blood. In nucleotides, the CDR3 is TGCAGCGTTGAGAGGGGTAGCGGGAGGGCCCACGAGCAGTACTTC. It codes for CSVERGSGRAHEQYF.